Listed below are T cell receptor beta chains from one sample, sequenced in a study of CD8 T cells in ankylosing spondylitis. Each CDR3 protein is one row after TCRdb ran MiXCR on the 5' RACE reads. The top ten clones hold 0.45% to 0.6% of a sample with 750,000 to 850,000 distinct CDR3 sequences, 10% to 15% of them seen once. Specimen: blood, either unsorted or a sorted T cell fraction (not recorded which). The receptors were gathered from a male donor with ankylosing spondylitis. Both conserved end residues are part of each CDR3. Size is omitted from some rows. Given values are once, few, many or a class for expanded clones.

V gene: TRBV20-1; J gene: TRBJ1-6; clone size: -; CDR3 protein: CSAGDSYSPLHF
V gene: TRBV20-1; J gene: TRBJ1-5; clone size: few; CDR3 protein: CSAEEGNQPQHF
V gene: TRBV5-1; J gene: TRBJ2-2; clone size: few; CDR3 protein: CASTDLQGMSNTGELFF
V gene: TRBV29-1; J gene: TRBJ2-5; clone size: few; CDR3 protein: CSVEKAGHPQETQYF
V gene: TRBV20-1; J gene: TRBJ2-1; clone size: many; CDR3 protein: CSARPWIEQFF
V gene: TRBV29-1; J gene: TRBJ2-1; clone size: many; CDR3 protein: CSVNRDRGYNEQFF
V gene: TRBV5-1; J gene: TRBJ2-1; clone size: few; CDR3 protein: CASSSQGVDEQFF
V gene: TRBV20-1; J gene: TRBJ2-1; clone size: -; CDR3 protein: CSAGRGGATSYNEQFF
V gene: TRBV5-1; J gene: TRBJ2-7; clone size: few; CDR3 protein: CASSSGTGNYEQYF
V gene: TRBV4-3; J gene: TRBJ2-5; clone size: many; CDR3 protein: CASSQDRTGQTQYF
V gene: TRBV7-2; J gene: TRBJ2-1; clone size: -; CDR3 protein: CASSSRDGGGGRNEQFF
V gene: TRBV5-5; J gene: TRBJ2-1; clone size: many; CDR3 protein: CASSPRFDNEQFF
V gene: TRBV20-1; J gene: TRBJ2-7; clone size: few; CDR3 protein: CSAAGGTSGRYYEQYF
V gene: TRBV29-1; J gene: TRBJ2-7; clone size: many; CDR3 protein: CSVEGGDDYEQYF
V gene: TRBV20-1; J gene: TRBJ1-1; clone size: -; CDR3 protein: CSARENRNTEAFF
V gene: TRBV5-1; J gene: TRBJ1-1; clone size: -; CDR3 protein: CASSPRDQKTWDTEAFF
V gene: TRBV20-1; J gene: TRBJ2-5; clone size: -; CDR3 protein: CSAFSPSETQYF
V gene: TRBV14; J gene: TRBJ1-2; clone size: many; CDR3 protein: CASSRDRGGYTF
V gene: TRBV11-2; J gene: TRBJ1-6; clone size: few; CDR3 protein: CASSLYVRVLLHNSPLHF
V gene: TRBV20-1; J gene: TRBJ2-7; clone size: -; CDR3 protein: CSATMGLAGAYEQYF
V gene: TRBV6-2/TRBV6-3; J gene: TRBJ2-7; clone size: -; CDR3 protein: CASSTNSYEQYF
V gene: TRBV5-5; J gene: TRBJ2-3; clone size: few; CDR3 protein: CASSLSRLGTDTQYF
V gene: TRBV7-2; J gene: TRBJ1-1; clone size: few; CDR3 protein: CASTIGGVGSEAFF
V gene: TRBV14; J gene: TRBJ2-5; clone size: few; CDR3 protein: CASSQDGIGDGGVGETQYF
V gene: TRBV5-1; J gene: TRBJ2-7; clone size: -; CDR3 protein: CASSRSGLIVYEQYF
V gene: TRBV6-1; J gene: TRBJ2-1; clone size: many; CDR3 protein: CASSRSRDRYNEQFF
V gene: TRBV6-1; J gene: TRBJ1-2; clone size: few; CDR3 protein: CASSRNRGYGYTF
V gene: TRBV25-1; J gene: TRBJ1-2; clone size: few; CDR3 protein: CASSPRDSWDGYTF
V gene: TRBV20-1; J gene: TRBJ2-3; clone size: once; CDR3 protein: CNASGQLTDTQYF
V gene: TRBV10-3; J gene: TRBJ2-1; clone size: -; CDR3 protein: CAISTSGNNYNEQFF
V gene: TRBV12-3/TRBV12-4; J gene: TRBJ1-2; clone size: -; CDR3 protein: CASRKTPGQGAYGYTF
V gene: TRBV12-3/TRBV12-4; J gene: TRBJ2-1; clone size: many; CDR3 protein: CASSLTVYNEQFF
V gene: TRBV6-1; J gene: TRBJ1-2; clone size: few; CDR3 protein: CASSPLDRASGYTF
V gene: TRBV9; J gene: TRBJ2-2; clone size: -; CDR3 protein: CASKRLVDTGELFF
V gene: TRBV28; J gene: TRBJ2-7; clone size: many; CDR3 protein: CASSLGADYEQYF
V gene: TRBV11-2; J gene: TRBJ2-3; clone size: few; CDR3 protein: CASSLGARGRTDTQYF
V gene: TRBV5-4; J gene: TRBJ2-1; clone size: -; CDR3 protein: CASSLDWENEQFF
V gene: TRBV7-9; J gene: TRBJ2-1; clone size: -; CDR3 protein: CASSVRNNEQFF
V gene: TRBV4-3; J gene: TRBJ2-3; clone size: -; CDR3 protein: CASSPRDRGSADTQYF
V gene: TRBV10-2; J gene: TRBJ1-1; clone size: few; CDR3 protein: CASSVRTPGTEAFF
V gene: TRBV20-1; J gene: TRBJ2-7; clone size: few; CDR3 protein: CSATDRVGRYEQYF
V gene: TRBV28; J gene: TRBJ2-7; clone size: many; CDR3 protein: CASTGQSYEQYF
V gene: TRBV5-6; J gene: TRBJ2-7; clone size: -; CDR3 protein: CASSSFAYSGTGTYEQYF
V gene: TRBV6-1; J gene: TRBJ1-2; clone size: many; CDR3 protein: CASSNERQGRGYTF
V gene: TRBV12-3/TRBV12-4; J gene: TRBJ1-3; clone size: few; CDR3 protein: CASSQAALRISGNTIYF
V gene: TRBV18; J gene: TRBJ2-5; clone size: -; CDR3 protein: CASSQGYQETQYF
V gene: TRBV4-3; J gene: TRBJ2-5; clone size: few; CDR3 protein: CASSQGGLLGEETQYF
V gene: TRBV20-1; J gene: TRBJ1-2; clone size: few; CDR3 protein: CSARWAENYGYTF
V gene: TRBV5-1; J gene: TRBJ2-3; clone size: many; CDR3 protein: CASSLEAGMWVSTDTQYF
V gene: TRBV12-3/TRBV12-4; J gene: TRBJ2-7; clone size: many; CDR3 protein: CASSLWGDNSYEQYF
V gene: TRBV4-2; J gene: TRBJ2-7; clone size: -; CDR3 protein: CASSPGQALTYEQYF
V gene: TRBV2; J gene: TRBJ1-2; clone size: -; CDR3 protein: CASSASGAVGYGYTF
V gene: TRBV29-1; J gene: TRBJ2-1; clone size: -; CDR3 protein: CSVIWTSVGWNEQFF
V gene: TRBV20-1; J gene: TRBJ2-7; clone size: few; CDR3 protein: CSARDIGTNSYEQYF